This passage covers 30 T cell receptor beta chains from one sample sequenced in a study of human T cells and chemical hapten exposure. One entry per CDR3 protein, called by TCRdb with MiXCR from the 5' RACE reads. This table holds approximately 150,000 distinct CDR3 sequences, roughly 4.1% found once. Whole blood that had not been fractionated was the source of extracted total RNA. These receptors all come from a female donor in good health.

At least ten counts were recorded for this clonotype. This chain uses TRBV3-1 with TRBJ2-7, with TRBD2 as a possible D gene (5 bases). The CDR3 spans 17 residues. The ends were cut back, 0 bases at V and 0 bases at J, with 15 bases in the middle. Germline V gene sequence: CDR1 LGHDT, CDR2 YNNKEL (reference sequence). CDR3 bases: TGTGCCAGCAGCCAAGAAAGAAGCGGAGTACGCTCCTACGAGCAGTACTTC. This codes for CASSQERSGVRSYEQYF.

This clonotype was seen repeatedly, ten times or more. The rearrangement joins TRBV12-3 or TRBV12-4 to TRBJ1-5; D is perhaps TRBD1 (6 bases). The V gene lost 3 bases and the J gene lost 3 bases, with 9 bases spanning the gap. The CDR3 length is 14 residues. The CDR3 reads CASSLGTPNQPQHF. The DNA for the CDR3 is TGTGCCAGCAGTTTGGGGACACCCAATCAGCCCCAGCATTTT.

The chain has TRBV7-2 and TRBJ1-1, with D maybe TRBD1 (6 bases). Trimming shortened V by 5 bases and J by 9 bases, and 25 bases separated the two germline ends. Germline assignment: CDR1 SGHTA and CDR2 FQGNSA. This CDR3 has 16 residues. The CDR3 sequence: CASSRPPDTGYRKAFF. CDR3 DNA: TGTGCCAGCAGCCGCCCTCCTGATACAGGGTACCGAAAAGCTTTCTTT.

In this sample, this clonotype turned up many times. J is TRBJ1-2 and V is TRBV29-1; no firm D call. The CDR3 consists of 13 residues. CDR1 is SQVTM, CDR2 ANQGSEA, per germline. The CDR3 DNA follows: TGCAGTGTGGTCGACCGAACTAACTATGGCTACACCTTC. This encodes CSVVDRTNYGYTF.

This clonotype was counted at least ten times. The chain combines TRBV20-1 with TRBJ2-7, with 8 bases aligning to TRBD2. The CDR3 contains 12 residues. V shed 5 bases and J 11 bases; nucleotides not matched to a gene: 11. Germline lookup yields CDR1 DFQATT and CDR2 SNEGSKA (reference sequence). The CDR3 is CSAREGGRSEYF. The CDR3 DNA is TGCAGTGCTCGGGAGGGGGGGCGAAGCGAGTACTTC.

This clonotype occurred many times. This chain joins TRBV20-1 and TRBJ2-7; TRBD2 aligns across 8 bases. The CDR3 loop spans 15 amino acids. V lost 2 bases to trimming and J lost 3 bases; unmatched junction nucleotides: 9. CDR1 DFQATT and CDR2 SNEGSKA come from the germline V gene (reference sequence). CDR3 sequence reads: CSARNSRGGLYEQYF. Here the CDR3 DNA reads TGCAGTGCTAGAAACTCTCGGGGGGGCCTCTACGAGCAGTACTTC.

There are many counts of this clonotype. This chain's CDR3 is CASSLTITLLAGGTDTQYF. In DNA form, the CDR3 reads TGTGCCAGCAGCTTGACCATCACCTTACTAGCGGGGGGCACAGATACGCAGTATTTT. This rearrangement joins TRBV7-3 to TRBJ2-3; 11 nucleotides align to TRBD2. The V and J ends lost 3 bases and 1 base, in that order; junction bases with no gene match: 12. Germline CDR1 and CDR2: SGHTA and FQGTGA. CDR3 length: 19 amino acids.

At least ten counts were recorded for this clonotype. The chain employs TRBV2 and TRBJ2-2; tentative D call: TRBD2 (6 bases). The CDR3 has 18 amino acids. The V gene lost 1 base and the J gene lost 2 bases, with 17 bases spanning the gap. Germline lookup yields CDR1 SNHLY and CDR2 FYNNEI. This chain's CDR3 is CASSEDDTGLVNTGELFF. CDR3 DNA: TGTGCCAGCAGTGAAGATGATACGGGACTCGTCAACACCGGGGAGCTGTTTTTT.

This clonotype has a count of ten or more. The chain recombines TRBV4-2 with TRBJ1-1; tentative D call: TRBD1 (5 bases). Germline V gene sequence: CDR1 LGHNA, CDR2 YNFKEQ. The length of the CDR3 is 13 residues. The V end was cut by 5 bases, the J end by 1 base, with 8 bases between. The CDR3 region has the DNA TGTGCCAGCAGCGGGGCGGCGAACACTGAAGCTTTCTTT. Encoded protein: CASSGAANTEAFF.

This clonotype was recorded many times. This chain joins TRBV4-3 and TRBJ1-1; 7 bases fit TRBD1. Germline trimming cut 3 bases from V and 0 bases from J; bases unmatched to any gene: 4. CDR1 and CDR2 from the germline V gene are LGHNA and YSLEER. This CDR3 spans 15 amino acids. The CDR3 DNA is TGCGCCAGCAGCCAGGAGGACAGGCTGAACACTGAAGCTTTCTTT. Its protein product is CASSQEDRLNTEAFF.

This clonotype was counted a few times. The rearrangement uses TRBV3-1 and TRBJ2-7; TRBD1 aligns across 7 bases. The CDR3 sequence is 17 residues long. The V segment lost 1 base and the J segment 5 bases; nucleotides outside the gene matches: 14. The germline CDR1 and CDR2 sequences are LGHDT and YNNKEL (reference sequence). The CDR3 is CASSQARSVRQGDEQYF. The CDR3 DNA reads TGTGCCAGCAGCCAAGCACGCTCAGTGCGACAGGGCGACGAGCAGTACTTC.

This clonotype was recorded at least ten times. This chain joins TRBV12-3 or TRBV12-4 and TRBJ2-4; tentative D call: TRBD2 (6 bases). CDR3 length equals 15 residues. V lost 5 bases, J lost 5 bases, and 16 bases lay in between. CDR3 sequence reads: CASSDLREVENIQYF. The CDR3 nucleotides read TGTGCCAGCAGTGATCTCAGGGAGGTTGAAAACATTCAGTACTTC.

This clonotype showed up many times. The V gene is TRBV2, the J gene TRBJ1-3; 7 bases map to TRBD1. The CDR3 is made up of 16 amino acids. J was trimmed by 1 base and V by 10 bases; bases with no gene match: 13. The germline V gene encodes CDR1 SNHLY and CDR2 FYNNEI. Here the CDR3 reads CATRRTGALSGNTIYF. The CDR3 DNA sequence: TGTGCCACCCGGCGCACAGGGGCGCTTTCTGGAAACACCATATATTTT.

This clonotype was counted many times. V and J are TRBV12-3 or TRBV12-4 and TRBJ2-1; TRBD1 agrees at 12 bases. The CDR3 length is 15 residues. V shed 8 bases, J shed 8 bases, and the junction held 10 bases outside the gene matches. This CDR3 is CASPPFGTGGDEQFF. The CDR3 nucleotides are TGTGCCAGCCCTCCCTTTGGGACAGGGGGCGATGAGCAGTTCTTC.

This clonotype was found a few times. In DNA, the CDR3 is TGTGCCACCCAAAAACAGGGGTTTGGAACCGGGGAGCTGTTTTTT. Its translation: CATQKQGFGTGELFF. The chain is built from TRBV5-4 and TRBJ2-2; 7 nucleotides match TRBD1. The germline gives CDR1 SGHNT, CDR2 YYREEE (reference sequence). The junction had 13 bases not matched to a gene; V was cut back by 9 bases and J by 5 bases. This CDR3 has 15 residues.

The chain joins TRBV6-5 to TRBJ1-5; D remains unclear. The CDR3 loop spans 13 amino acids. Germline assignment: CDR1 MNHEY and CDR2 SVGAGI. V was clipped by 5 bases and J by 4 bases, with 9 bases between them. CDR3: CASSGWVNQPQHF. The DNA of the CDR3 is TGTGCCAGCAGTGGGTGGGTTAATCAGCCCCAGCATTTT.

The table lists this clonotype with many counts. The chain combines TRBV12-3 or TRBV12-4 with TRBJ1-4; unclear D gene. V lost 3 bases, J lost 7 bases, and 6 bases lay in between. The CDR3 covers 12 residues. Here the CDR3 DNA reads TGTGCCAGCAGTTTTATGCGTGAAAAACTGTTTTTT. As protein: CASSFMREKLFF.

The V gene is TRBV29-1, the J gene TRBJ2-3; D could derive from TRBD1 or TRBD2 (6 bases each). This CDR3 contains 14 residues. Trimming left V 5 bases short and J 1 base short, with 13 bases between. In germline, CDR1 is SQVTM, CDR2 ANQGSEA. CDR3 in DNA: TGCAGCGTTTTAGGGGGGACCGGCACAGATACGCAGTATTTT. Translated, it gives CSVLGGTGTDTQYF.

This clonotype was picked up many times. CDR3 amino acids: CASSDDRANEQFF. Here the CDR3 DNA reads TGCGCCAGCAGCGACGACAGGGCCAATGAGCAGTTCTTC. This chain joins TRBV5-1 and TRBJ2-1; 7 nucleotides align to TRBD1. This CDR3 is 13 amino acids long. After removal of 4 bases from V and 6 bases from J, the junction contained 4 bases not matched to a gene. The germline V gene encodes CDR1 SGHRS and CDR2 YFSETQ.

This clonotype appeared many times. The V call is TRBV28, the J call TRBJ2-7, with D perhaps being TRBD1 or TRBD2 (6 bases each). Germline V gives CDR1 MDHEN, CDR2 SYDVKM. This CDR3 has 15 amino acids. The germline V and J ends were trimmed by 6 bases and 0 bases, with 15 bases remaining between them. In DNA form, the CDR3 reads TGTGCCAGCAGGGGAAGGGGGGATAGCTCCTACGAGCAGTACTTC. Translated, it gives CASRGRGDSSYEQYF.

This clonotype was seen at least ten times. The J gene is TRBJ1-5, the V gene TRBV27; possible D gene TRBD1, 5 bases. CDR1 is MNHEY, CDR2 SMNVEV, per germline (reference sequence). V was pared by 6 bases and J by 0 bases, with 15 bases between. This CDR3 contains 16 residues. The CDR3 sequence is CASRTAAAGSNQPQHF. CDR3 bases: TGTGCCAGCAGGACAGCAGCGGCAGGTAGCAATCAGCCCCAGCATTTT.

This clonotype was seen a handful of times. V is TRBV5-1 and J is TRBJ2-7; D is uncertain. The V end lost 0 bases, the J end lost 3 bases, and 13 bases lay between the germline ends. This CDR3 has 15 amino acids. The germline V gene encodes CDR1 SGHRS and CDR2 YFSETQ. The CDR3 DNA follows: TGCGCCAGCAGCTTGGGTGACGCAGGTGACTACGAGCAGTACTTC. Residues: CASSLGDAGDYEQYF.

This clonotype has ten or more counts. V is TRBV23-1 and J is TRBJ2-3; unclear D gene. TRBV23-1 is an open reading frame, and its role is uncertain. V lost 3 bases and J 4 bases, leaving 20 bases between the germline ends. The CDR3 has 17 residues. CDR3 nucleotides: TGCGCCAGCAGTCATGTCGACCGGAAGCACTTGGCAGATACGCAGTATTTT. This gives the protein CASSHVDRKHLADTQYF.

There are many counts of this clonotype. The chain uses TRBV2 and TRBJ2-7; 8 nucleotides agree with TRBD1. The J segment lost 7 bases and the V segment lost 6 bases, leaving 11 bases of the junction unmatched. Per germline, CDR1 SNHLY and CDR2 FYNNEI. The CDR3 has 14 residues. The CDR3 sequence: CASRDVDRAGEQYF. As DNA, the CDR3 is TGTGCCAGCAGAGACGTGGACAGGGCTGGGGAGCAGTACTTC.

At least ten counts were recorded for this clonotype. The V call is TRBV4-3, the J call TRBJ1-2; D is uncertain. V lost 0 bases and J lost 4, with 9 bases in between. Germline-derived CDR1 and CDR2 are LGHNA and YSLEER. This CDR3 comprises 14 residues. CDR3 region: CASSQDGDTYGYTF. CDR3 nucleotides: TGCGCCAGCAGCCAAGACGGGGATACCTATGGCTACACCTTC.

The chain joins TRBV3-1 to TRBJ2-3; 8 bases are shared with TRBD1. J gave up 4 bases and V 6 bases, and 9 bases lay outside the gene matches. The germline V gene encodes CDR1 LGHDT and CDR2 YNNKEL (reference sequence). CDR3 length equals 15 residues. The DNA of the CDR3 is TGTGCCAGCAGGACTCAGGGGGCTTCCGCAGATACGCAGTATTTT. Its translation is CASRTQGASADTQYF.

This clonotype occurred a few times. DNA of the CDR3: TGCAGCGTTCAAAGGGGACAGGACGACCACGAGCAGTACTTC. Translating gives CSVQRGQDDHEQYF. This rearrangement joins TRBV29-1 to TRBJ2-7; 8 bases are a match to TRBD1. V was pared by 5 bases and J by 5 bases, with 11 bases of the junction left unmatched. This CDR3 has 14 residues. Germline V gene sequence: CDR1 SQVTM, CDR2 ANQGSEA.

This clonotype was seen many times. This chain connects TRBV7-2 to TRBJ2-2, with a weak D call TRBD1 (5 bases). The V end lost 2 bases, the J end lost 0 bases, and 19 bases lay between the germline ends. Looked up from germline, CDR1 is SGHTA and CDR2 is FQGNSA. This CDR3 is built from 19 residues. The CDR3 sequence: CASSLRSSRVVANTGELFF. In nucleotides, the CDR3 is TGTGCCAGCAGCTTAAGGTCGAGCAGGGTAGTCGCGAACACCGGGGAGCTGTTTTTT. Supplemented by reference TRBV7-2 and TRBJ2-2, the full variable domain reads GAGVSQSPSNKVTEKGKDVELRCDPISGHTALYWYRQSLGQGLEFLIYFQGNSAPDKSGLPSDRFSAERTGGSVSTLTIQRTQQEDSAVYLCASSLRSSRVVANTGELFFGEGSRLTVL.

This clonotype was counted ten times or more. In nucleotides, the CDR3 is TGCGCCAGCAGCCAAGATCTGTTTGCGAGCCGGTACTTC. It yields the protein CASSQDLFASRYF. The chain couples TRBV4-1 to TRBJ2-5; D not certain. V shed 0 bases and J shed 13 bases, with 15 bases lying between them. The germline V gene has CDR1 MGHRA and CDR2 YSYEKL. This CDR3 has 13 residues.

This clonotype was counted many times. J is TRBJ1-1 and V is TRBV18; no clear D gene. CDR3 length equals 14 residues. The V end lost 2 bases, the J end lost 5 bases, and 12 bases lay between the germline ends. Germline values: CDR1 KGHSH, CDR2 LQKENI. The CDR3 bases are TGTGCCAGCTCACCAAGCGGGGTCCAGACTGAAGCTTTCTTT. Residues: CASSPSGVQTEAFF.